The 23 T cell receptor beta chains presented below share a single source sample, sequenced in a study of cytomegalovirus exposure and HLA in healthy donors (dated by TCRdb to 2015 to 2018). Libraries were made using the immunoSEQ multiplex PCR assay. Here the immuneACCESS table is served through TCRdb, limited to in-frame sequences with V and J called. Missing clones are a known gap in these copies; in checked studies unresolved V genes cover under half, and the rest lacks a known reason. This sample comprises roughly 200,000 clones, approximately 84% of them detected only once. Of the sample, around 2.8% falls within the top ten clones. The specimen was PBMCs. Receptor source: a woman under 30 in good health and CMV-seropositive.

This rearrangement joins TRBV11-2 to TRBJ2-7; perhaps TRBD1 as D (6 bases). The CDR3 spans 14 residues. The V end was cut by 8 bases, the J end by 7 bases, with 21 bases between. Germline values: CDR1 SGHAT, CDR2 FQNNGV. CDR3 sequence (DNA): TGTGCCAGCCAACTGGGGGCAGGGCCTGGAGAGCAGTACTTC. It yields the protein CASQLGAGPGEQYF.

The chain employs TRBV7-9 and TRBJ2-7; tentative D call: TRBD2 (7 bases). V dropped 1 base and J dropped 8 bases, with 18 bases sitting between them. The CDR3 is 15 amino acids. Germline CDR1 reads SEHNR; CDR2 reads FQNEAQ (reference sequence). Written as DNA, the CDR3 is TGTGCCAGCAGCTTAGAGTCGGGGGGCCTGGTGCAGCAGTACTTC. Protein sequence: CASSLESGGLVQQYF.

CDR3 in amino acids: CATIQIRGTGANVLTF. CDR3 bases: TGTGCCACCATCCAGATCCGGGGGACTGGGGCCAACGTCCTGACTTTC. The chain uses TRBV2 and TRBJ2-6; a weak D match, TRBD2 (6 bases). CDR3 length: 16 residues. Looked up from germline, CDR1 is SNHLY and CDR2 is FYNNEI. The germline V and J ends were trimmed by 10 bases and 2 bases, with 18 bases remaining between them.

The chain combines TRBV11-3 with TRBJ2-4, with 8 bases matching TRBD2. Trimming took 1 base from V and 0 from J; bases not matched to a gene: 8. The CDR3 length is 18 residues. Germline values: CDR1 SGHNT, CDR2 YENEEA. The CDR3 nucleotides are TGTGCCAGCAGCTTAGTTGGCGGGGGGACCCTAGCCAAAAACATTCAGTACTTC. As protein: CASSLVGGGTLAKNIQYF.

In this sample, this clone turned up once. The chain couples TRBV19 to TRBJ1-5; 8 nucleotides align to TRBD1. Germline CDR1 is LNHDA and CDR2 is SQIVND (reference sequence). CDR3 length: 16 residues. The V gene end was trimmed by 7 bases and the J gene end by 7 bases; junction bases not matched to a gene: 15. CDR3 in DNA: TGTGCCAGTACCCTGTCCCGCGGACAGGGCTACCAGCCCCAGCATTTT. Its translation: CASTLSRGQGYQPQHF. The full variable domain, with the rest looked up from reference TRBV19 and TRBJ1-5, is DGGITQSPKYLFRKEGQNVTLSCEQNLNHDAMYWYRQDPGQGLRLIYYSQIVNDFQKGDIAEGYSVSREKKESFPLTVTSAQKNPTAFYLCASTLSRGQGYQPQHFGDGTRLSIL.

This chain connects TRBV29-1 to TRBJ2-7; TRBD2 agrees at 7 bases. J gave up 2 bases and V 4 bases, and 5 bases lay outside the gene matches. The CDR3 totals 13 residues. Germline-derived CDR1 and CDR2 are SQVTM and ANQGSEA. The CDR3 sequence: CSVVREGTYEQYF. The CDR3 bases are TGCAGCGTTGTTAGGGAGGGGACCTACGAGCAGTACTTC.

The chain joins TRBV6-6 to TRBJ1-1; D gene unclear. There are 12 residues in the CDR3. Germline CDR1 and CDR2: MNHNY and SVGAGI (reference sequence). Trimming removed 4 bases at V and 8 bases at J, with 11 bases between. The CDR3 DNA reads TGTGCCAGCAGTTCCCTCGCTGAGGAAGCTTTCTTT. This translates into CASSSLAEEAFF.

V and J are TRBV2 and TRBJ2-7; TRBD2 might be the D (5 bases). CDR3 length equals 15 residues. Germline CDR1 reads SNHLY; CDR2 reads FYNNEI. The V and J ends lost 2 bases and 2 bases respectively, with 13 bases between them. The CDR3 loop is CASSERPGIAYEQYF. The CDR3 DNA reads TGTGCCAGCAGTGAACGGCCGGGAATCGCCTACGAGCAGTACTTC.

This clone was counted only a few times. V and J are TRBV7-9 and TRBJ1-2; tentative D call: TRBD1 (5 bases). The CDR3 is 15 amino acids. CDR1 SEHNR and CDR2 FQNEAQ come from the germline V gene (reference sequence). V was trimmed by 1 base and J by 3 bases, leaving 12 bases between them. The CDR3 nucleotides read TGTGCCAGCAGCTTAGTAGGAGGGACCCACTATGGCTACACCTTC. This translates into CASSLVGGTHYGYTF.

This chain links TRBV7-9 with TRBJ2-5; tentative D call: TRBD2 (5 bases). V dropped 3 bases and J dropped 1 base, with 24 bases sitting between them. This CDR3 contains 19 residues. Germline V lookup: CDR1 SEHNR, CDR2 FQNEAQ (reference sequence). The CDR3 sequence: CASSFPIGEGVILQETQYF. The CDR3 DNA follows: TGTGCCAGCAGCTTCCCTATAGGTGAGGGCGTGATCCTCCAAGAGACCCAGTACTTC.

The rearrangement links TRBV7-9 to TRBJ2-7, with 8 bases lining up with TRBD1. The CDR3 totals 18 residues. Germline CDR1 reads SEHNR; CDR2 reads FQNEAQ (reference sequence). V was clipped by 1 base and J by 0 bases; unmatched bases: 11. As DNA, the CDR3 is TGTGCCAGCAGCTTAGAAAGGGCAGGGGGCGGTTCCTCCTACGAGCAGTACTTC. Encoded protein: CASSLERAGGGSSYEQYF.

The CDR3 loop reads CASSTTGRGSNTEAFF. CDR3 DNA: TGTGCCAGCAGCACCACGGGCAGGGGGTCGAACACTGAAGCTTTCTTT. The chain employs TRBV7-8 and TRBJ1-1; 7 positions match TRBD1. The CDR3 sequence is 16 residues long. Trimming removed 5 bases from V and 1 base from J; junction bases left unmatched: 10. In germline, CDR1 is SGHVS, CDR2 FQNEAQ.

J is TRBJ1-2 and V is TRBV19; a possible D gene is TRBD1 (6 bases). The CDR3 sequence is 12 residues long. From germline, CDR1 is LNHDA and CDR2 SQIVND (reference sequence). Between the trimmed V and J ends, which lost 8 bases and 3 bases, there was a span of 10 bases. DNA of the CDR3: TGTGCCAGTGGGCGGACAGACTATGGCTACACCTTC. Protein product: CASGRTDYGYTF.

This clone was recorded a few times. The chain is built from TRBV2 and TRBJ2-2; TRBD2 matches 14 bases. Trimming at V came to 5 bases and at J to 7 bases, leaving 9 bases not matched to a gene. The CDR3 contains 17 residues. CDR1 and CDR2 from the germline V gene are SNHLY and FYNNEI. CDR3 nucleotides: TGTGCCAGCAGTTTAAGACTAGCGGGGGGGCCAAGCGGGGAGCTGTTTTTT. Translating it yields CASSLRLAGGPSGELFF. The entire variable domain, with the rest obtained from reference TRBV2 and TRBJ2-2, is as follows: EPEVTQTPSHQVTQMGQEVILRCVPISNHLYFYWYRQILGQKVEFLVSFYNNEISEKSEIFDDQFSVERPDGSNFTLKIRSTKLEDSAMYFCASSLRLAGGPSGELFFGEGSRLTVL.

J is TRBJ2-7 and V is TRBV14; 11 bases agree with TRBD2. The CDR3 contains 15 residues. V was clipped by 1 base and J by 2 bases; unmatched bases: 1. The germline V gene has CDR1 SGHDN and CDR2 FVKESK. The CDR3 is CASSQVSGGAYEQYF. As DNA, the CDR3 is TGTGCCAGCAGCCAAGTTAGCGGGGGGGCCTACGAGCAGTACTTC. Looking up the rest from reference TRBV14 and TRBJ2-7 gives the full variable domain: EAGVTQFPSHSVIEKGQTVTLRCDPISGHDNLYWYRRVMGKEIKFLLHFVKESKQDESGMPNNRFLAERTGGTYSTLKVQPAELEDSGVYFCASSQVSGGAYEQYFGPGTRLTVT.

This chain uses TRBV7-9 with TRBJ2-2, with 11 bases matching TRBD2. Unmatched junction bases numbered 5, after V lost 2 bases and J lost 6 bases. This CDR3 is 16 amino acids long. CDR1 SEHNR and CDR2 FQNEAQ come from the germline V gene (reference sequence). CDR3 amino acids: CASSLLAGGPAGELFF. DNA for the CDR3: TGTGCCAGCAGCTTACTAGCGGGGGGTCCGGCCGGGGAGCTGTTTTTT. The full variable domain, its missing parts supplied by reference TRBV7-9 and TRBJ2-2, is DTGVSQNPRHKITKRGQNVTFRCDPISEHNRLYWYRQTLGQGPEFLTYFQNEAQLEKSRLLSDRFSAERPKGSFSTLEIQRTEQGDSAMYLCASSLLAGGPAGELFFGEGSRLTVL.

DNA for the CDR3: TGTGCCAGCAGTACGGGGAGCAATCAGCCCCAGCATTTT. Translation: CASSTGSNQPQHF. The chain links TRBV27 to TRBJ1-5; D is uncertain. Trimming removed 5 bases from V and 1 base from J, with 6 bases in between. Germline values: CDR1 MNHEY, CDR2 SMNVEV (reference sequence). This CDR3 contains 13 residues.

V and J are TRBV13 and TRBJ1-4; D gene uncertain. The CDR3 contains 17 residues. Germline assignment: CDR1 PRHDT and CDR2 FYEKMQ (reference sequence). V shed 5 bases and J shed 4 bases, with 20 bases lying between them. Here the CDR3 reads CASSSRPWAVGNEKLFF. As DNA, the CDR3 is TGTGCCAGCAGCAGCCGCCCCTGGGCAGTAGGTAATGAAAAACTGTTTTTT.

CDR3 nucleotides: TGTGCCAGCAGTTATTTACAGGGTGCCACCGGGGAGCTGTTTTTT. Translated: CASSYLQGATGELFF. The rearrangement links TRBV6-5 to TRBJ2-2, with a tentative D call TRBD1 (6 bases). This CDR3 is built from 15 residues. Per germline, CDR1 MNHEY and CDR2 SVGAGI. V lost 3 bases and J 4 bases, leaving 12 bases between the germline ends.

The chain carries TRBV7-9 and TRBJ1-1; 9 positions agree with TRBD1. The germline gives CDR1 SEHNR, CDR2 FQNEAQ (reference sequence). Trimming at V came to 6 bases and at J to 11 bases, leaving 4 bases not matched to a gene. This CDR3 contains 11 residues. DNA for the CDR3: TGTGCCAGCAGTAGGGACAGGGCCGCTTTCTTT. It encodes CASSRDRAAFF. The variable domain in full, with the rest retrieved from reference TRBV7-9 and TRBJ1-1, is DTGVSQNPRHKITKRGQNVTFRCDPISEHNRLYWYRQTLGQGPEFLTYFQNEAQLEKSRLLSDRFSAERPKGSFSTLEIQRTEQGDSAMYLCASSRDRAAFFGQGTRLTVV.

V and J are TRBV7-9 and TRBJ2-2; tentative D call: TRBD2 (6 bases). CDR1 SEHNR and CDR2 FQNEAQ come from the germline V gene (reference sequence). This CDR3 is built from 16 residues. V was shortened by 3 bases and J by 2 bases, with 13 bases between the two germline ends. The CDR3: CASSFYTSLNTGELFF. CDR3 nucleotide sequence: TGTGCCAGCAGCTTTTATACTAGCCTTAACACCGGGGAGCTGTTTTTT.

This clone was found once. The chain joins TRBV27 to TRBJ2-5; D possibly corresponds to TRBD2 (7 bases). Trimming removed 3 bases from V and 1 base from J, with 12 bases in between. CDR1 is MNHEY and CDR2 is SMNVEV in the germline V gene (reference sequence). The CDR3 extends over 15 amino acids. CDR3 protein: CASSLAGAFQETQYF. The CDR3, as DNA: TGTGCCAGCAGTTTGGCGGGGGCCTTCCAAGAGACCCAGTACTTC.

The CDR3: CASSVTLTPADRGKRVGYTF. The CDR3 nucleotides read TGTGCCAGCAGCGTAACTCTGACCCCCGCCGACAGGGGGAAAAGGGTTGGCTACACCTTC. The chain combines TRBV9 with TRBJ1-2; 9 nucleotides line up with TRBD1. Germline CDR1 and CDR2: SGDLS and YYNGEE. The V gene end was trimmed by 1 base and the J gene end by 7 bases; junction bases not matched to a gene: 23. The CDR3 is made up of 20 amino acids.